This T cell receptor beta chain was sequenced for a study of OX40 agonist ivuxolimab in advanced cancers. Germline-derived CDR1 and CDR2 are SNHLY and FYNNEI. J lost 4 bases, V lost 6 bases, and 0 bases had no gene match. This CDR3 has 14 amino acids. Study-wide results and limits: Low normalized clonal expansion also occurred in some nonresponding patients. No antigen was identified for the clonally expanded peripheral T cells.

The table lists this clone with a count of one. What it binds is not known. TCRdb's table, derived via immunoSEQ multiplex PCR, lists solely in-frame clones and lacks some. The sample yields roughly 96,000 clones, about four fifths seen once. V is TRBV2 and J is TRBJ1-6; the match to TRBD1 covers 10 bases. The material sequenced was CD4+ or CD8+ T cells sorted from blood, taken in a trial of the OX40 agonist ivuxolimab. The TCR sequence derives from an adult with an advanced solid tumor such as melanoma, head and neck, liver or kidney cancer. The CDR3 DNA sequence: TGTGCCAGCAGGGGACAGGGGTATAATTCACCCCTCCACTTT. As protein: CASRGQGYNSPLHF. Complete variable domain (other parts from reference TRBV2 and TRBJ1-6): EPEVTQTPSHQVTQMGQEVILRCVPISNHLYFYWYRQILGQKVEFLVSFYNNEISEKSEIFDDQFSVERPDGSNFTLKIRSTKLEDSAMYFCASRGQGYNSPLHFGNGTRLTVT.